Listed here is a single T cell receptor (beta chain). The trim removed 9 bases at V and 4 bases at J, leaving 5 bases unmatched. Germline CDR1 reads MNHEY; CDR2 reads SMNVEV (reference sequence). The CDR3 has 13 amino acids. This entry is derived from a study of OX40 agonist ivuxolimab in advanced cancers. Whole-study context: Patients achieving partial responses numbered three: one hepatocellular carcinoma case and two cutaneous melanoma cases.

Here immunoSEQ multiplex PCR was the method, and the copy in TCRdb shows in-frame clones only, minus some. Here the sample spans more than 50,000 clones, roughly 83% being singletons. Source: CD4+ or CD8+ T cells sorted from blood, taken in a trial of the OX40 agonist ivuxolimab. The chain is built from TRBV27 and TRBJ1-1; 10 bases are a match to TRBD1. The receptor was isolated from an adult with an advanced solid tumor such as melanoma, head and neck, liver or kidney cancer. CDR3 loop: CASTGQGRTEAFF. In nucleotides, the CDR3 is TGTGCCAGTACGGGACAGGGGCGCACTGAAGCTTTCTTT.